Listed here are 23 T cell receptor beta chains from one sample, sequenced in a study of cytomegalovirus exposure and HLA in healthy donors. In the PCR, 60 Vbeta and 13 Jbeta primers were used. The data were produced by immunoSEQ multiplex PCR, yet TCRdb's version contains in-frame clones alone and is incomplete. Among under 130,000 clones listed, about 71% were seen once. Sequencing was done on a sample of PBMCs. The receptors shown here come from a woman aged 50 to 60 in good health and CMV-seronegative.

Only a few counts were recorded for this clone. The rearrangement links TRBV4-1 to TRBJ2-7, with D tentatively TRBD2 (5 bases). CDR1 MGHRA and CDR2 YSYEKL come from the germline V gene. Trimming shortened V by 2 bases and J by 6 bases, and 11 bases separated the two germline ends. The CDR3 is 13 residues long. In DNA form, the CDR3 reads TGCGCCAGCAGCCAAACAGAGGGAAGCGAGCAGTACTTC. Its translation is CASSQTEGSEQYF.

A few counts support this clone. This chain uses TRBV27 with TRBJ2-1; TRBD2 matches 11 bases. CDR1 is MNHEY, CDR2 SMNVEV, per germline (reference sequence). V shed 5 bases and J 4 bases; nucleotides not matched to a gene: 7. The CDR3 consists of 16 residues. CDR3 sequence reads: CASSPYLAGGYNEQFF. The CDR3 nucleotides are TGTGCCAGCAGTCCCTACCTAGCGGGAGGATACAATGAGCAGTTCTTC.

V gene TRBV6-1 combines with J gene TRBJ2-7, with D perhaps TRBD2 (6 bases). Trimming left V 4 bases short and J 0 bases short, with 13 bases between. The CDR3 runs to 15 residues. Germline V gene sequence: CDR1 MNHNS, CDR2 SASEGT. In nucleotides, the CDR3 is TGTGCCAGCAGTGCCTGGACGGACTACTCCTACGAGCAGTACTTC. Translating gives CASSAWTDYSYEQYF.

This clone was counted once. The V and J genes are TRBV25-1 and TRBJ2-7, with TRBD1 as a possible D gene (6 bases). With 5 bases removed from V and 5 bases from J, the gap between germline ends came to 16 bases. Germline CDR1 is MGHDK and CDR2 is SYGVNS. This CDR3 contains 14 residues. In nucleotides, the CDR3 is TGTGCCAGCAGTATGGAGAACAGGGTCCACGAGCAGTACTTC. This translates into CASSMENRVHEQYF.

This sequence joins TRBV5-1 and TRBJ2-5; perhaps TRBD2 as D (6 bases). The germline V and J ends were trimmed by 4 bases and 5 bases, with 6 bases remaining between them. Germline-derived CDR1 and CDR2 are SGHRS and YFSETQ. This CDR3 spans 11 amino acids. CDR3 in amino acids: CASSGGETQYF. CDR3 bases: TGCGCCAGCAGCGGGGGGGAGACCCAGTACTTC. The variable domain in full, with the rest retrieved from reference TRBV5-1 and TRBJ2-5, is KAGVTQTPRYLIKTRGQQVTLSCSPISGHRSVSWYQQTPGQGLQFLFEYFSETQRNKGNFPGRFSGRQFSNSRSEMNVSTLELGDSALYLCASSGGETQYFGPGTRLLVL.

This clone was detected once. This chain uses TRBV7-2 with TRBJ2-2; 14 bases fit TRBD2. The CDR3 totals 18 residues. V shed 5 bases and J 3 bases; nucleotides not matched to a gene: 8. CDR1 is SGHTA, CDR2 FQGNSA, per germline. CDR3: CASSRLAGGSSYTGELFF. The CDR3 DNA is TGTGCCAGCAGCCGACTAGCGGGAGGGTCTTCCTACACCGGGGAGCTGTTTTTT. Combining the CDR3 with reference TRBV7-2 and TRBJ2-2 gives the whole variable domain GAGVSQSPSNKVTEKGKDVELRCDPISGHTALYWYRQSLGQGLEFLIYFQGNSAPDKSGLPSDRFSAERTGGSVSTLTIQRTQQEDSAVYLCASSRLAGGSSYTGELFFGEGSRLTVL.

CDR3 sequence (DNA): TGTGCCAGCAGACAAGCGGGGGGACAAAATACGCAGTATTTT. As protein: CASRQAGGQNTQYF. The genes are TRBV5-6 and TRBJ2-3, with 9 bases matching TRBD2. This CDR3 contains 14 residues. V shed 5 bases and J 7 bases; nucleotides not matched to a gene: 8. Germline-derived CDR1 and CDR2 are SGHDT and YYEEEE.

This chain links TRBV30 with TRBJ2-6, with TRBD1 as a possible D gene (5 bases). This CDR3 comprises 19 residues. Germline V lookup: CDR1 GTSNPN, CDR2 SVGIG (reference sequence). V gave up 0 bases and J gave up 0 bases, with 18 bases separating them. CDR3 in DNA: TGTGCCTGGAGTGTCGGTCCAGGACAATTCCTCTCTGGGGCCAACGTCCTGACTTTC. Residues: CAWSVGPGQFLSGANVLTF.

V usage is TRBV6-5 and J usage is TRBJ2-5; TRBD1 aligns across 7 bases. After removal of 2 bases from V and 1 base from J, the junction contained 1 base not matched to a gene. CDR3 length: 14 amino acids. Germline assignment: CDR1 MNHEY and CDR2 SVGAGI. The CDR3 reads CASSYNRGQETQYF. DNA of the CDR3: TGTGCCAGCAGTTACAACAGGGGCCAAGAGACCCAGTACTTC.

V usage is TRBV5-1 and J usage is TRBJ2-6; TRBD1 matches at 7 bases. This CDR3 has 17 amino acids. Germline CDR1 is SGHRS and CDR2 is YFSETQ. The V and J ends lost 0 bases and 0 bases, in that order; junction bases with no gene match: 3. The DNA of the CDR3 is TGCGCCAGCAGCTTGGGACGACAGGGCTCTGGGGCCAACGTCCTGACTTTC. This gives the protein CASSLGRQGSGANVLTF.

This clone was counted between two and nine times. The genes are TRBV7-9 and TRBJ1-5, with TRBD1 identical over 7 bases. The V gene end was trimmed by 0 bases and the J gene end by 2 bases; junction bases not matched to a gene: 7. CDR1 and CDR2 from the germline V gene are SEHNR and FQNEAQ (reference sequence). The CDR3 loop spans 17 amino acids. The CDR3 DNA reads TGTGCCAGCAGCTTAGCAGGGGGCCTATGGGGCAATCAGCCCCAGCATTTT. Its protein product is CASSLAGGLWGNQPQHF.

The table lists this clone with a few counts. The chain joins TRBV15 to TRBJ2-5; the D is unclear. The CDR3 totals 13 residues. V dropped 1 base and J dropped 5 bases, with 8 bases sitting between them. Per germline, CDR1 LNHNV and CDR2 YYDKDF (reference sequence). This CDR3 reads CATSRVLVETQYF. The CDR3, as DNA: TGTGCCACCAGCAGAGTTCTAGTGGAGACCCAGTACTTC.

This clone was seen a handful of times. The chain combines TRBV5-1 with TRBJ1-5, with unresolved D. Germline values: CDR1 SGHRS, CDR2 YFSETQ. The CDR3 covers 15 residues. The V end lost 1 base, the J end lost 0 bases, and 8 bases lay between the germline ends. CDR3 region: CASSLSSGSNQPQHF. In DNA, the CDR3 is TGCGCCAGCAGCTTGTCTTCGGGTAGCAATCAGCCCCAGCATTTT.

The chain has TRBV5-1 and TRBJ1-4, with 7 bases that match TRBD1. The CDR3 has 17 amino acids. V gave up 0 bases and J gave up 8 bases; unmatched junction bases: 13. Germline V gene sequence: CDR1 SGHRS, CDR2 YFSETQ. As DNA, the CDR3 is TGCGCCAGCAGCTTGGGCCCTCGGGACAGTCGTGGAGAAAAACTGTTTTTT. This codes for CASSLGPRDSRGEKLFF.

As concerns this clone: This sample also contains other DNA sequences that code for the same CDR3. This chain links TRBV19 with TRBJ2-1; tentative D call: TRBD2 (6 bases). The V end was cut by 4 bases, the J end by 4 bases, with 8 bases between. Germline V gene sequence: CDR1 LNHDA, CDR2 SQIVND (reference sequence). CDR3 length: 13 amino acids. CDR3 protein: CASSTGVYNEQFF. The CDR3 DNA reads TGTGCCAGTAGTACGGGAGTTTACAATGAGCAGTTCTTC.

The V and J genes are TRBV6-5 and TRBJ2-1, with D tentatively TRBD1 (5 bases). The germline V and J ends were trimmed by 0 bases and 3 bases, with 12 bases remaining between them. Germline assignment: CDR1 MNHEY and CDR2 SVGAGI. The length of the CDR3 is 16 residues. The CDR3 loop reads CASSYSQARGYNEQFF. As DNA, the CDR3 is TGTGCCAGCAGTTACTCGCAGGCTAGGGGCTACAATGAGCAGTTCTTC.

The chain employs TRBV28 and TRBJ2-7; D is possibly TRBD2 (5 bases). This CDR3 is built from 15 residues. CDR1 and CDR2 (germline): MDHEN, SYDVKM. V shed 4 bases and J shed 4 bases, with 17 bases lying between them. In nucleotides, the CDR3 is TGTGCCAGCAGTTCCCCGGGATCCCAGATTTACGAGCAGTACTTC. Translating gives CASSSPGSQIYEQYF.

The V call is TRBV5-4, the J call TRBJ2-7, with 7 bases that match TRBD2. Germline V gene lookup returns CDR1 SGHNT and CDR2 YYREEE (reference sequence). V trimming: 3 bases; J trimming: 3 bases; junction bases outside the gene matches: 6. The CDR3 length is 14 residues. CDR3 region: CASSSVGGGYEQYF. The CDR3 coding sequence is TGTGCCAGCAGCTCTGTTGGGGGGGGCTACGAGCAGTACTTC. The full variable domain, its missing parts supplied by reference TRBV5-4 and TRBJ2-7, is ETGVTQSPTHLIKTRGQQVTLRCSSQSGHNTVSWYQQALGQGPQFIFQYYREEENGRGNFPPRFSGLQFPNYSSELNVNALELDDSALYLCASSSVGGGYEQYFGPGTRLTVT.

The genes are TRBV11-2 and TRBJ1-5; TRBD1 matches 7 bases. There are 14 residues in the CDR3. The J segment lost 4 bases and the V segment lost 4 bases, leaving 4 bases of the junction unmatched. Germline-derived CDR1 and CDR2 are SGHAT and FQNNGV. The CDR3 is CASSYGTANQPQHF. CDR3 bases: TGTGCCAGCAGCTACGGGACAGCGAATCAGCCCCAGCATTTT.

This clone was seen only a few times. The V call is TRBV12-5, the J call TRBJ2-7; D not certain. The CDR3 covers 11 residues. CDR1 is LGHNT and CDR2 is FRNRAP in the germline V gene. V was pared by 5 bases and J by 4 bases, with 6 bases between. The CDR3, as DNA: TGTGCTAGTGGTCAACAGTACGAGCAGTACTTC. Translated: CASGQQYEQYF. Looking up the rest from reference TRBV12-5 and TRBJ2-7 gives the full variable domain: DARVTQTPRHKVTEMGQEVTMRCQPILGHNTVFWYRQTMMQGLELLAYFRNRAPLDDSGMPKDRFSAEMPDATLATLKIQPSEPRDSAVYFCASGQQYEQYFGPGTRLTVT.

CDR3 bases: TGTGCCAGCAGCTTAGATGGCAGTAGCGGGGCTATCGATGAGCAGTTCTTC. It yields the protein CASSLDGSSGAIDEQFF. J is TRBJ2-1 and V is TRBV11-3; 8 positions match TRBD2. The length of the CDR3 is 17 residues. V shed 0 bases and J 8 bases; nucleotides not matched to a gene: 12. Per germline, CDR1 SGHNT and CDR2 YENEEA.

This clone occurred a few times. This chain joins TRBV5-1 and TRBJ2-1; 9 nucleotides match TRBD2. The CDR3 runs to 13 residues. With 5 bases clipped from V and 5 bases from J, the junction kept 2 bases outside the gene matches. Looked up from germline, CDR1 is SGHRS and CDR2 is YFSETQ. CDR3 residues: CASRASGDNEQFF. The DNA for the CDR3 is TGCGCCAGCAGGGCTAGCGGGGACAATGAGCAGTTCTTC.

The rearrangement links TRBV2 to TRBJ1-5; no clear D. V was shortened by 0 bases and J by 9 bases, with 15 bases between the two germline ends. The length of the CDR3 is 15 residues. Germline CDR1 is SNHLY and CDR2 is FYNNEI. CDR3 protein: CASSEALELRPPQHF. DNA of the CDR3: TGTGCCAGCAGTGAAGCCCTAGAATTGCGTCCGCCCCAGCATTTT.